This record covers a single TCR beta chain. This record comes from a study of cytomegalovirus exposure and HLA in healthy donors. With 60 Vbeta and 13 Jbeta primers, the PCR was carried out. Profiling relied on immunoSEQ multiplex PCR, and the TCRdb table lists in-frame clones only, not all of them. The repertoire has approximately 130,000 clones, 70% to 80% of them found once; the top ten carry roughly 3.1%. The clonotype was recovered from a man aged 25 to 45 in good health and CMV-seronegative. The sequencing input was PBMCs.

The CDR3 DNA sequence: TGTGCCAGCAGCCAAGATCGCTTCGGGAGCGGCACAGATACGCAGTATTTT. This encodes CASSQDRFGSGTDTQYF. The rearrangement links TRBV14 to TRBJ2-3; maybe TRBD2 (6 bases). Trimming stripped 0 bases from V and 1 base from J, with 14 bases between. The CDR3 loop spans 17 amino acids. Germline values: CDR1 SGHDN, CDR2 FVKESK. Supplemented by reference TRBV14 and TRBJ2-3, the full variable domain reads EAGVTQFPSHSVIEKGQTVTLRCDPISGHDNLYWYRRVMGKEIKFLLHFVKESKQDESGMPNNRFLAERTGGTYSTLKVQPAELEDSGVYFCASSQDRFGSGTDTQYFGPGTRLTVL.